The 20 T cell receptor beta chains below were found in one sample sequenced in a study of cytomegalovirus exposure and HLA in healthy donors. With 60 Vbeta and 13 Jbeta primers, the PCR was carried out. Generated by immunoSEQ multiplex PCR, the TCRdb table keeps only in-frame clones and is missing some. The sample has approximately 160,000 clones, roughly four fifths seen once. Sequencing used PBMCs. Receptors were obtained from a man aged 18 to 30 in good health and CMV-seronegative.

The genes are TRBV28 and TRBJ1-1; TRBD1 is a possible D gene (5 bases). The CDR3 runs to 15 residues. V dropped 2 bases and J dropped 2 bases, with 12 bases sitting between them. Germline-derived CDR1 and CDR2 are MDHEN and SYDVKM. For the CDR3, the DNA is TGTGCCAGCAGTTTAATGCACAGGCCAAACACTGAAGCTTTCTTT. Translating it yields CASSLMHRPNTEAFF.

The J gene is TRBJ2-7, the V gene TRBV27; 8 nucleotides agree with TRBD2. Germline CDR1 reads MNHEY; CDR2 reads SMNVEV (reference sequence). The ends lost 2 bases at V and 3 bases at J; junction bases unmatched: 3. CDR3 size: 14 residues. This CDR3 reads CASSLRAGDYEQYF. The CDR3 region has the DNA TGTGCCAGCAGTTTAAGAGCGGGAGACTACGAGCAGTACTTC.

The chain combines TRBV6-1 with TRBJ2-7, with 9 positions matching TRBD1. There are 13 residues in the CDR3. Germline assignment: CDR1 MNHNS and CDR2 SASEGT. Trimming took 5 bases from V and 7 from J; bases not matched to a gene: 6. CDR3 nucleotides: TGTGCCAGCAGTCACAGGGGGCTGGGGGAGCAGTACTTC. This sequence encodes CASSHRGLGEQYF.

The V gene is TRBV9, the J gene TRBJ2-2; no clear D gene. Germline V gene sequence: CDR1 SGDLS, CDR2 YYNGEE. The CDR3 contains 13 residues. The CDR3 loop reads CASGQANTGELFF. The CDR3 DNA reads TGTGCTAGTGGGCAGGCGAACACCGGGGAGCTGTTTTTT.

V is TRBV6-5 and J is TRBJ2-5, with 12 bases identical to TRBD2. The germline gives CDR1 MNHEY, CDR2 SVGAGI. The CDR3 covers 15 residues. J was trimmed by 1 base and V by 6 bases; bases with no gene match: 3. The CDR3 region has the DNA TGTGCCAGCAGATTGGGACTAGCGGGCCAAGAGACCCAGTACTTC. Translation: CASRLGLAGQETQYF.

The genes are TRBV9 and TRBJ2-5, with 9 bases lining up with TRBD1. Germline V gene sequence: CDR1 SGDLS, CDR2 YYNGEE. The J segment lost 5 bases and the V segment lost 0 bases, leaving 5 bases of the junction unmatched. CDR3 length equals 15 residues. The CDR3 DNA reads TGTGCCAGCAGCGTAGAAGGGACAGGGAGCGAGACCCAGTACTTC. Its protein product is CASSVEGTGSETQYF.

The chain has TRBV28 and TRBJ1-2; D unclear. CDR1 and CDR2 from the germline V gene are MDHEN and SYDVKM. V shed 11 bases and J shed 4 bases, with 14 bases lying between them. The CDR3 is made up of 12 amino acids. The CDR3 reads CASYSDIYGYTF. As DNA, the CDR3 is TGTGCCTCGTACTCTGACATCTATGGCTACACCTTC.

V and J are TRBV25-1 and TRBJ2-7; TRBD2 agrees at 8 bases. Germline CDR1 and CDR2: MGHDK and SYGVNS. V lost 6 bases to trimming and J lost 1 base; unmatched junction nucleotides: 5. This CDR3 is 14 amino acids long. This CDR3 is CASRPGGWSYEQYF. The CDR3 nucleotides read TGTGCCAGCAGGCCGGGGGGGTGGTCCTACGAGCAGTACTTC.

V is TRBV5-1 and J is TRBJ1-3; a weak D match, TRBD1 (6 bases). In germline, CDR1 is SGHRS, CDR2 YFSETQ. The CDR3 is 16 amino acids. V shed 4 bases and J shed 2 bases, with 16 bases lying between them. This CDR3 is CASSPEQGYAGNTIYF. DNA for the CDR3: TGCGCCAGCAGCCCCGAACAGGGTTATGCTGGAAACACCATATATTTT. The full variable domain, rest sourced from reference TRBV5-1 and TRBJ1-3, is KAGVTQTPRYLIKTRGQQVTLSCSPISGHRSVSWYQQTPGQGLQFLFEYFSETQRNKGNFPGRFSGRQFSNSRSEMNVSTLELGDSALYLCASSPEQGYAGNTIYFGEGSWLTVV.

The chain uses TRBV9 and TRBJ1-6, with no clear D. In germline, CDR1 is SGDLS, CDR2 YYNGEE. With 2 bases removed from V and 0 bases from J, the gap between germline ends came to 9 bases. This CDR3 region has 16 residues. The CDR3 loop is CASSVTPSSYNSPLHF. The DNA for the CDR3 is TGTGCCAGCAGCGTCACTCCGAGCTCCTATAATTCACCCCTCCACTTT.

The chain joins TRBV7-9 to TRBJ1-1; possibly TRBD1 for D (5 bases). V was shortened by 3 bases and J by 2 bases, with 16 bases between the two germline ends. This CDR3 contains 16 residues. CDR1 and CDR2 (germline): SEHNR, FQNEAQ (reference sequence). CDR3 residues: CASSFEAGGGNTEAFF. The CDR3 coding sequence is TGTGCCAGCAGCTTCGAGGCGGGGGGGGGAAACACTGAAGCTTTCTTT.

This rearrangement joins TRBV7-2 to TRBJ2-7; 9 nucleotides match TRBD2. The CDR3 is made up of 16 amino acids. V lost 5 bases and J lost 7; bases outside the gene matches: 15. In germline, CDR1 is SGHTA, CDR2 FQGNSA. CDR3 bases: TGTGCCAGCAGCCTCCCTGGACTAGCGCGAATTAAGGAGCAGTACTTC. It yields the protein CASSLPGLARIKEQYF.

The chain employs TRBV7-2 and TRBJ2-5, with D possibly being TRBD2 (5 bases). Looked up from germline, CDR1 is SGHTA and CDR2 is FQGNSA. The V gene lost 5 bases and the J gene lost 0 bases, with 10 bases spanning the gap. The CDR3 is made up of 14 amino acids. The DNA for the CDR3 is TGTGCCAGCAGCCTCTGGACTGACCAAGAGACCCAGTACTTC. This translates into CASSLWTDQETQYF.

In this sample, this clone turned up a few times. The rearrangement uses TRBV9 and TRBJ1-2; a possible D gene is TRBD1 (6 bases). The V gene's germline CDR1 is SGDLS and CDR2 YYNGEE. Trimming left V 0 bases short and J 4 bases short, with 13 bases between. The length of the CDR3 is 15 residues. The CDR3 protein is CASSVGDKVPYGYTF. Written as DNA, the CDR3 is TGTGCCAGCAGCGTAGGGGACAAGGTCCCCTATGGCTACACCTTC.

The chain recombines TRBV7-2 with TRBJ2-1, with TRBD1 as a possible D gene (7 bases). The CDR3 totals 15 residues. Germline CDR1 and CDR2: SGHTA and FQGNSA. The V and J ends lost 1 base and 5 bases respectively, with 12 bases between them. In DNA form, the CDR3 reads TGTGCCAGCAGCTTAGGGCAGGGGGGACACAATGAGCAGTTCTTC. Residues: CASSLGQGGHNEQFF.

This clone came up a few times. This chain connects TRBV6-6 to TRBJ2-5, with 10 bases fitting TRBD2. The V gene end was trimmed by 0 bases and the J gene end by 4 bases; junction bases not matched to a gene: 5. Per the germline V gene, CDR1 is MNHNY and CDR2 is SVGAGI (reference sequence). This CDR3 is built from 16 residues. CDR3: CASSYSAGGLRETQYF. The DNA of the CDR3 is TGTGCCAGCAGTTACTCAGCGGGGGGGTTGCGAGAGACCCAGTACTTC.

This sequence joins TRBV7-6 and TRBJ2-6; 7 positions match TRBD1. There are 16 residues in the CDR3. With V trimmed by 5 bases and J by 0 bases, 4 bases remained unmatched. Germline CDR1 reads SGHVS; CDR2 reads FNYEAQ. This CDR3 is CASSITGVSGANVLTF. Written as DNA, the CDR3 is TGTGCCAGCAGCATTACAGGGGTCTCTGGGGCCAACGTCCTGACTTTC. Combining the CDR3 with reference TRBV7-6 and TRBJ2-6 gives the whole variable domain GAGVSQSPRYKVTKRGQDVALRCDPISGHVSLYWYRQALGQGPEFLTYFNYEAQQDKSGLPNDRFSAERPEGSISTLTIQRTEQRDSAMYRCASSITGVSGANVLTFGAGSRLTVL.

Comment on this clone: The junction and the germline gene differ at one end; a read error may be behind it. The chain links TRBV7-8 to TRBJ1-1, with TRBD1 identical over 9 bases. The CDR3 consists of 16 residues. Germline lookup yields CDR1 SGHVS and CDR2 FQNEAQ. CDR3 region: CVSSNNRGRSNTEAFF. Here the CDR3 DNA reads TGTGTCAGCAGCAATAACAGGGGGCGATCGAACACTGAAGCTTTCTTT.

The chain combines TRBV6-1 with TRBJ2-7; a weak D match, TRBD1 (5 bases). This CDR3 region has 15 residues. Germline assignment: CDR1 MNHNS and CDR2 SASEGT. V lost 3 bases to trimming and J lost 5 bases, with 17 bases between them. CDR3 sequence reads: CASSDAAGEGDEQYF. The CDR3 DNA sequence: TGTGCCAGCAGTGATGCGGCAGGCGAAGGGGACGAGCAGTACTTC.

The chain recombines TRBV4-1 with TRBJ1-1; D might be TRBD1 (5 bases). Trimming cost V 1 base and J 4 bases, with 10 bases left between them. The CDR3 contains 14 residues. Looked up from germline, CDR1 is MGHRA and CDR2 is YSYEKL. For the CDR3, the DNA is TGCGCCAGCAGCCAAGGAGGCCAGGGCACTGAAGCTTTCTTT. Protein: CASSQGGQGTEAFF.